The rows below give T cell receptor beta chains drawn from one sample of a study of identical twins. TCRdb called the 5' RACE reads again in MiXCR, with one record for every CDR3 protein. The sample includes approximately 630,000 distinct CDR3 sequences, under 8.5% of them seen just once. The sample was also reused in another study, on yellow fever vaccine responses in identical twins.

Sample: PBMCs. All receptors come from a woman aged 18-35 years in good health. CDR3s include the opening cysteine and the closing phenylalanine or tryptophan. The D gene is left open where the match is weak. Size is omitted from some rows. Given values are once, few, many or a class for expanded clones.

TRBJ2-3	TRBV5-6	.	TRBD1	TGTGCCAGCAGCTTGGCCGGGACAGGGTCGTTTTCAGATACGCAGTATTTT	CASSLAGTGSFSDTQYF
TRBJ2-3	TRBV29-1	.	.	TGCAGCGTAGAACCGGGACACTTAGCGAGGGCAGATACGCAGTATTTT	CSVEPGHLARADTQYF
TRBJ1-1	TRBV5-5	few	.	TGTGCCAGCAGCTTTGAGGGTCTGGGGAACACTGAAGCTTTCTTT	CASSFEGLGNTEAFF
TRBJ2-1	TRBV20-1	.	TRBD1	TGCAGTACTCAGGGGGATGAGCAGTTCTTC	CSTQGDEQFF
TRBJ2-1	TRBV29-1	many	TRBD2	TGCAGCATTCTTCCGGGACTAGCAGGCAATGAGCAGTTCTTC	CSILPGLAGNEQFF
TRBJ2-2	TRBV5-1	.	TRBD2	TGCGCCAGCAGCTTGCCAGAACTAGCGGGAGTTGGCACCGGGGAGCTGTTTTTT	CASSLPELAGVGTGELFF
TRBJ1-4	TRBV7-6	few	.	TGTGCCAGCAGCTTAGAAGTCGGGGTTTGGGAAAAACTGTTTTTT	CASSLEVGVWEKLFF
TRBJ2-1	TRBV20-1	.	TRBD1	TGCAGTGCTGGCCGGGACAGGGTCGTCAATGAGCAGTTCTTC	CSAGRDRVVNEQFF
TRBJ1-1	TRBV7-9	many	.	TGTGCCAGCAGCCCGGTGAGGGTCGACACTGAAGCTTTCTTT	CASSPVRVDTEAFF
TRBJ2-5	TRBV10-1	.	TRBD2	TGCGCCAGCAGCGATACTAGCGGGAGTTTAAAAGAGACCCAGTACTTC	CASSDTSGSLKETQYF
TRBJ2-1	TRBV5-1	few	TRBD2	TGCGCCAGCAGCCATTCTCTAGCGGCCAACAATGAGCAGTTCTTC	CASSHSLAANNEQFF
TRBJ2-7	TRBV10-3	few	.	TGTGCCATCAGTGAGAGGGCAGGGATGGACGGAGAGCAGTACTTC	CAISERAGMDGEQYF
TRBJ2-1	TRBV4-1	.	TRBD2	TGCGCCAGCAGCCAAGTTCGGACTAGCGCCCTCCTCAAGCAGTTCTTC	CASSQVRTSALLKQFF
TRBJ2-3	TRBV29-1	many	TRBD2	TGCAGCGTTGAAGAACGGGTAGCGGGAGGGACCACAGATACGCAGTATTTT	CSVEERVAGGTTDTQYF
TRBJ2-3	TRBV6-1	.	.	TGTGCCAGCAGTAATATTCCTGACACAGATACGCAGTATTTT	CASSNIPDTDTQYF
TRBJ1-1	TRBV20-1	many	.	TGCAGTGCCTTGGACCTGATCCAGGTAGCTTTCTTT	CSALDLIQVAFF